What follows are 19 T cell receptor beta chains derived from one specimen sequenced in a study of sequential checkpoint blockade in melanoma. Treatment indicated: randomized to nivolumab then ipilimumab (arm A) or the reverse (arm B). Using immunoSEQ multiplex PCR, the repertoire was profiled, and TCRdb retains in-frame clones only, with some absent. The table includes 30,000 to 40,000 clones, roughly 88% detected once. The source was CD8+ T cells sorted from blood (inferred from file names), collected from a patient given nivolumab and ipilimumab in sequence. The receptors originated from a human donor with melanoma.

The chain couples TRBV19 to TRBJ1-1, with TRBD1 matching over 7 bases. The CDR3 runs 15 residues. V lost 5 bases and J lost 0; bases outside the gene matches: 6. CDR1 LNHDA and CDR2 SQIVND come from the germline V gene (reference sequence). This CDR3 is CASSARQGMNTEAFF. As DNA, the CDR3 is TGTGCCAGTAGTGCCAGACAGGGAATGAACACTGAAGCTTTCTTT.

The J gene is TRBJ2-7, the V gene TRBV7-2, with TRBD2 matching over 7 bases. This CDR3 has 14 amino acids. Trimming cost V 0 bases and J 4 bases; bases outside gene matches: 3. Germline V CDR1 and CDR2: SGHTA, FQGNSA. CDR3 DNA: TGTGCCAGCAGCTTAGCGGGAGGGGCTTACGAGCAGTACTTC. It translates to CASSLAGGAYEQYF.

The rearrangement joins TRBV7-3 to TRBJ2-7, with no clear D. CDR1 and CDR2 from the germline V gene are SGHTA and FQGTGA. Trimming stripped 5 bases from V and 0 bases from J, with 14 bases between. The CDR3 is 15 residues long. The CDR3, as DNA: TGTGCCAGCAGCCCCGTGGGCAGGCCCTCCTACGAGCAGTACTTC. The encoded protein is CASSPVGRPSYEQYF.

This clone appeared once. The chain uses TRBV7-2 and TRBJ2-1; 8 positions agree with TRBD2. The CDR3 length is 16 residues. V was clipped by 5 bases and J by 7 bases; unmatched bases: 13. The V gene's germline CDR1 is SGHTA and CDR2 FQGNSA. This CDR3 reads CASSPRLARPKNEQFF. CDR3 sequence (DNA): TGTGCCAGCAGCCCCAGACTAGCGAGACCCAAAAATGAGCAGTTCTTC.

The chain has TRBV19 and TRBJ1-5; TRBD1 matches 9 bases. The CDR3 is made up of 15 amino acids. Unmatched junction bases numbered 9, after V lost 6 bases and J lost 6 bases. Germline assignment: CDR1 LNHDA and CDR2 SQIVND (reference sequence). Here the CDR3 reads CASRTGQGLVQPQHF. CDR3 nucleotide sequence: TGTGCCAGTAGGACCGGACAGGGGCTGGTTCAGCCCCAGCATTTT.

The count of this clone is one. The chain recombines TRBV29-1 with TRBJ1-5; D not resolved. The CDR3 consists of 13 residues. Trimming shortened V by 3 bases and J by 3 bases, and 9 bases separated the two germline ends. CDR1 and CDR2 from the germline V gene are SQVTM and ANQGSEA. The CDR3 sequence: CSVETGVNQPQHF. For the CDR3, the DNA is TGCAGCGTTGAGACGGGAGTCAATCAGCCCCAGCATTTT.

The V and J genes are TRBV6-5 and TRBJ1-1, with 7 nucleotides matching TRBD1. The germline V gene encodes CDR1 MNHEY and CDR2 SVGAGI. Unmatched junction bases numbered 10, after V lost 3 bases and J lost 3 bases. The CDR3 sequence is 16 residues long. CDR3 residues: CASSYQQGRGDTEAFF. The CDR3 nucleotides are TGTGCCAGCAGTTATCAACAGGGGCGGGGTGACACTGAAGCTTTCTTT.

The CDR3 reads CASSEISGADTQYF. The CDR3 nucleotides read TGCGCCAGCAGTGAGATTAGCGGGGCAGATACGCAGTATTTT. The chain links TRBV10-2 to TRBJ2-3; 8 positions match TRBD2. Germline V gene lookup returns CDR1 WSHSY and CDR2 SAAADI. The CDR3 runs to 14 residues. Trimming at V came to 2 bases and at J to 4 bases, leaving 2 bases not matched to a gene.

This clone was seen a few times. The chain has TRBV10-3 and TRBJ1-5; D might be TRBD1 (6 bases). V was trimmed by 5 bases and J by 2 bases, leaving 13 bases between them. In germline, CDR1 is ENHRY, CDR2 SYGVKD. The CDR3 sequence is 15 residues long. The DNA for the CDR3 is TGTGCCATCAGTCGAGGGGGTATGGGCAATCAGCCCCAGCATTTT. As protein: CAISRGGMGNQPQHF.

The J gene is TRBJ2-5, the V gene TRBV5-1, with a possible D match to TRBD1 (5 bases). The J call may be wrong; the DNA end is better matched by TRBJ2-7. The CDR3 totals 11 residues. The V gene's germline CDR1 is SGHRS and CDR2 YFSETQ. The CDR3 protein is CASSPGYEQYF. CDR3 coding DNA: TGCGCCAGCAGCCCAGGGTACGAGCAGTACTTC.

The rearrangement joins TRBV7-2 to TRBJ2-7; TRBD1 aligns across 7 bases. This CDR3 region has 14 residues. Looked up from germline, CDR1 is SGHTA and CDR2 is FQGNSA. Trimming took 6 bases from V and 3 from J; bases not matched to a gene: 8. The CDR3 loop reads CASRQTGTVYEQYF. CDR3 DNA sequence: TGTGCCAGCAGACAGACCGGGACAGTCTACGAGCAGTACTTC.

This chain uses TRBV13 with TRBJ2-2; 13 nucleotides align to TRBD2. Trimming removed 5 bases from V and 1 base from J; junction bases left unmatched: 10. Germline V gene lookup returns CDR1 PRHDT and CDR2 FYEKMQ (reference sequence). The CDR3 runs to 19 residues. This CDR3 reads CASSAPGLAGALNTGELFF. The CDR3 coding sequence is TGTGCCAGCAGCGCGCCCGGACTAGCGGGAGCGCTGAACACCGGGGAGCTGTTTTTT. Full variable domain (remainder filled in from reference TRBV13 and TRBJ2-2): AAGVIQSPRHLIKEKRETATLKCYPIPRHDTVYWYQQGPGQDPQFLISFYEKMQSDKGSIPDRFSAQQFSDYHSELNMSSLELGDSALYFCASSAPGLAGALNTGELFFGEGSRLTVL.

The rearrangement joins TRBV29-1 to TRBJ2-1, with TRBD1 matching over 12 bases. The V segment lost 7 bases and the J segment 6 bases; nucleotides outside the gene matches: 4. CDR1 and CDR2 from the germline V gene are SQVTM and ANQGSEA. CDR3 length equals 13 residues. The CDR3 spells CSGGTGGGNEQFF. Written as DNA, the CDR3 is TGCAGCGGTGGGACAGGGGGCGGCAATGAGCAGTTCTTC.

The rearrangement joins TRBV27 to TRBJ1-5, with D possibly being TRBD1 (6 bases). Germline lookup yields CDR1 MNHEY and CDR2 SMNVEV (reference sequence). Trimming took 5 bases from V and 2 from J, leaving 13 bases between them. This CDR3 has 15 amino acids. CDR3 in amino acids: CASSNQGYGNQPQHF. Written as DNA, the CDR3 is TGTGCCAGCAGTAACCAGGGGTATGGCAATCAGCCCCAGCATTTT.

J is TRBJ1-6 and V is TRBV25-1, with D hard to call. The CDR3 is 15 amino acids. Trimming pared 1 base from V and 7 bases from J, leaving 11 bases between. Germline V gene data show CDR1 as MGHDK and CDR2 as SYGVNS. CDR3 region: CASSELADKNSPLHF. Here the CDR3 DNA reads TGTGCCAGCAGTGAATTGGCAGACAAAAATTCACCCCTCCACTTT.

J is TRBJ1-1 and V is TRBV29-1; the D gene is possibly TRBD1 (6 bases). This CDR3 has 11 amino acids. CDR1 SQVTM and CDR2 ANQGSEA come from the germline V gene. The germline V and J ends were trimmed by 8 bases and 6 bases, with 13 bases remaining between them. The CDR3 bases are TGCAGCCCGAGATGGGGGCCTGAAGCTTTCTTT. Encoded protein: CSPRWGPEAFF.

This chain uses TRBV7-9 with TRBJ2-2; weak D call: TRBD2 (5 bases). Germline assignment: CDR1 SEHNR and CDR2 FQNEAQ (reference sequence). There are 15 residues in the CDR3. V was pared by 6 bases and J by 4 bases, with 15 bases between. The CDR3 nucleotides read TGTGCCAGCAGGGCTGAGGGAGTCGGCACCGGGGAGCTGTTTTTT. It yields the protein CASRAEGVGTGELFF.

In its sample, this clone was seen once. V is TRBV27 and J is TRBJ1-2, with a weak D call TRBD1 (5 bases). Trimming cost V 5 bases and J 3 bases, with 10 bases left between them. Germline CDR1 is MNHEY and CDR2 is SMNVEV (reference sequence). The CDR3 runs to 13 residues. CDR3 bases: TGTGCCAGCAGTCTTGGGACTTACTATGGCTACACCTTC. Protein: CASSLGTYYGYTF.

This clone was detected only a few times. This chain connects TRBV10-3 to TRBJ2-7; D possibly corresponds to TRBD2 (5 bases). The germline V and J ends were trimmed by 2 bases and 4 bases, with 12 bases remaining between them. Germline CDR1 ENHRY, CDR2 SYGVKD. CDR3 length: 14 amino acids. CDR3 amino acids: CAISEEGYHYEQYF. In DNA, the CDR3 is TGTGCCATCAGTGAGGAGGGCTACCATTACGAGCAGTACTTC.